Below, one T cell receptor beta chain is given with its context. Its antigen is undetermined. The CDR3 spans 16 residues. From germline, CDR1 is LNHNV and CDR2 YYDKDF (reference sequence). The V end lost 3 bases, the J end lost 1 base, and 12 bases lay between the germline ends. This specimen belongs to a study of cytomegalovirus exposure and HLA in healthy donors. Regarding the study as a whole: Previous analysis showed most TCR beta V segments were productive about 90% or about 30% of the time.

Healthy people donating bone marrow made up the donors. Both 60 Vbeta primers and 13 Jbeta primers went into the PCR. Clones were sequenced by immunoSEQ multiplex PCR, and TCRdb holds only the in-frame ones, with some missing. Its listing shows some 120,000 clones. The sequencing input was PBMCs. This chain uses TRBV15 with TRBJ2-2, with D perhaps matching TRBD1 (5 bases). The sequence derives from a man in his thirties or forties in good health and CMV-seronegative. The CDR3: CATSSTGPWNTGELFF. Written as DNA, the CDR3 is TGTGCCACCAGCAGTACAGGCCCTTGGAACACCGGGGAGCTGTTTTTT.